This T cell receptor beta chain originates from a study of T cell changes during pregnancy in multiple sclerosis. This CDR3 has 16 residues. V lost 0 bases to trimming and J lost 5 bases; unmatched junction nucleotides: 6. Germline values: CDR1 SEHNR, CDR2 FQNEAQ (reference sequence). This table comes from immunoSEQ multiplex PCR, and its TCRdb copy is limited to in-frame clones, with some not included. The sample holds roughly 110,000 clones, about 90% seen once. The source material was peripheral blood, sampled before pregnancy. The chain has TRBV7-9 and TRBJ2-5; the match to TRBD2 covers 10 bases. This TCR came from a female donor with multiple sclerosis, enrolled in a pregnancy study. DNA of the CDR3: TGTGCCAGCAGCTTAGCGGGACTAGCGACTGGGGAGACCCAGTACTTC. It is translated as CASSLAGLATGETQYF.